The TCR beta chain described here comes from a study of early T cells in non-severe SARS-CoV-2 infection. TCRdb re-analysed the 5' RACE reads in MiXCR, keeping a single row per CDR3 protein. The table has some 30,000 distinct CDR3 sequences, under 6% seen once. Trimming cost V 5 bases and J 2 bases; bases outside gene matches: 5. The CDR3 contains 15 residues. Germline loops: CDR1 PRHDT, CDR2 FYEKMQ (reference sequence). This TCR came from an adult who was a healthcare worker with PCR-confirmed SARS-CoV-2 infection or an uninfected control (not recorded which). Sequencing was carried out using whole blood. The rearrangement links TRBV13 to TRBJ2-1, with 8 bases lining up with TRBD2. The CDR3 nucleotides read TGTGCCAGCAGCACCGGGACTAGTCCCTACAATGAGCAGTTCTTC. Its protein product is CASSTGTSPYNEQFF.